A single sample gave rise to the 5 T cell receptor beta chains below, sequenced in a study of cytomegalovirus exposure and HLA in healthy donors. Here immunoSEQ multiplex PCR was the method, and the copy in TCRdb shows in-frame clones only, minus some. The sample lists about 79,000 clones; 90% to 95% were seen once. Sequencing was carried out using PBMCs. All receptors come from a woman aged 25-40 years in good health and CMV-seronegative.

V usage is TRBV5-4 and J usage is TRBJ2-1, with D hard to call. CDR3 length: 13 residues. In germline, CDR1 is SGHNT, CDR2 YYREEE (reference sequence). Between the trimmed V and J ends, which lost 3 bases and 15 bases, there was a span of 19 bases. The CDR3 sequence: CASSWRSSESPFF. The CDR3 nucleotides read TGTGCCAGCAGCTGGCGGTCTTCAGAGTCGCCGTTCTTC. The complete variable domain, with remaining parts taken from reference TRBV5-4 and TRBJ2-1, reads ETGVTQSPTHLIKTRGQQVTLRCSSQSGHNTVSWYQQALGQGPQFIFQYYREEENGRGNFPPRFSGLQFPNYSSELNVNALELDDSALYLCASSWRSSESPFFGPGTRLTVL.

V usage is TRBV19 and J usage is TRBJ1-5; D uncertain. The germline CDR1 and CDR2 sequences are LNHDA and SQIVND (reference sequence). CDR3 length equals 16 residues. V was trimmed by 3 bases and J by 0 bases, leaving 12 bases between them. CDR3 DNA sequence: TGTGCCAGTAGTATCGGTAAAGAATATAGCAATCAGCCCCAGCATTTT. It encodes CASSIGKEYSNQPQHF.

The rearrangement links TRBV2 to TRBJ1-5, with 9 bases matching TRBD1. In germline, CDR1 is SNHLY, CDR2 FYNNEI. The CDR3 is made up of 15 amino acids. The junction had 4 bases not matched to a gene; V was cut back by 3 bases and J by 4 bases. The CDR3 reads CASSDGTGINQPQHF. The CDR3 DNA reads as TGTGCCAGCAGTGATGGGACAGGGATTAATCAGCCCCAGCATTTT.

This chain connects TRBV6-1 to TRBJ1-2, with D unresolved. The germline V and J ends were trimmed by 4 bases and 0 bases, with 9 bases remaining between them. The length of the CDR3 is 14 residues. Germline V gene sequence: CDR1 MNHNS, CDR2 SASEGT. CDR3 residues: CASSVHSSNYGYTF. DNA of the CDR3: TGTGCCAGCAGTGTCCACAGCTCTAACTATGGCTACACCTTC.

This chain links TRBV7-9 with TRBJ1-1; 8 bases map to TRBD1. With V trimmed by 5 bases and J by 3 bases, 11 bases remained unmatched. Per germline, CDR1 SEHNR and CDR2 FQNEAQ (reference sequence). CDR3 size: 16 residues. The CDR3 region has the DNA TGTGCCAGCAGCACCCGGGACAGGTGGCATGACACTGAAGCTTTCTTT. Translation gives CASSTRDRWHDTEAFF. The full variable domain, completed using reference TRBV7-9 and TRBJ1-1, is DTGVSQNPRHKITKRGQNVTFRCDPISEHNRLYWYRQTLGQGPEFLTYFQNEAQLEKSRLLSDRFSAERPKGSFSTLEIQRTEQGDSAMYLCASSTRDRWHDTEAFFGQGTRLTVV.